Below, one T cell receptor beta chain is given with its context. CDR3 length equals 18 residues. Trimming cost V 6 bases and J 2 bases; bases outside gene matches: 11. Germline V gene lookup returns CDR1 LNHDA and CDR2 SQIVND (reference sequence). The data stem from a study of OX40 agonist ivuxolimab in advanced cancers. Blood samples were obtained at baseline, cycle 4 day 1, and cycle 7 day 1. Libraries were prepared by immunoSEQ multiplex PCR; TCRdb keeps only in-frame clonotypes and omits some of them. This table has under 35,000 clones, approximately 87% appearing once. This specimen was CD4+ or CD8+ T cells sorted from blood, taken in a trial of the OX40 agonist ivuxolimab. This sequence was found in an adult with an advanced solid tumor such as melanoma, head and neck, liver or kidney cancer. The chain has TRBV19 and TRBJ2-5; 14 bases are a match to TRBD2. CDR3 bases: TGTGCCAGTAGCTCCGGGACTAGCGGGAGAGGGGGGCAAGAGACCCAGTACTTC. Encoded protein: CASSSGTSGRGGQETQYF.